A selection of T cell receptor beta chains follows, all from one sample in a study of identical twins. TCRdb re-called the 5' RACE reads with MiXCR, one entry per CDR3 protein. The repertoire holds hundreds of thousands of distinct CDR3 sequences, with roughly 6% as singletons. The sample was naive T cells sorted from blood. The receptors shown here come from a man in his late teens or twenties in good health. CDR3s include the opening cysteine and the closing phenylalanine or tryptophan. Fields, in order: clone size, CDR3 length, J gene, V gene, D gene, CDR3 protein, CDR3 DNA. A D gene is named only where the DNA matches it firmly. Only part of the rows carry a size: once, few, many, or a class if the clone is expanded.

>many|14|TRBJ2-1|TRBV20-1|.
CSARTGHALDEQFF
TGCAGTGCTAGAACCGGACATGCCTTGGATGAGCAGTTCTTC
>many|15|TRBJ2-3|TRBV5-6|TRBD2
CASSSGAGYTDTQYF
TGTGCCAGCAGCTCTGGAGCGGGGTACACAGATACGCAGTATTTT
>.|12|TRBJ2-7|TRBV19|.
CATQGGLYEQYF
TGTGCCACCCAGGGGGGTCTCTACGAGCAGTACTTC
>many|15|TRBJ1-3|TRBV20-1|.
CSASMVQGNGNTIYF
TGCAGTGCTAGCATGGTACAGGGAAATGGAAACACCATATATTTT
>many|14|TRBJ2-1|TRBV29-1|TRBD2
CSGRLAGSHNEQFF
TGCAGCGGCCGACTAGCGGGAAGTCACAATGAGCAGTTCTTC
>many|14|TRBJ2-7|TRBV20-1|TRBD1
CSVTRGQEGVRQYF
TGCAGTGTAACTAGGGGACAGGAGGGCGTTCGGCAGTACTTC
>many|14|TRBJ2-2|TRBV2|.
CASREVANTGELFF
TGTGCCAGCAGGGAGGTAGCGAACACCGGGGAGCTGTTTTTT
>many|13|TRBJ1-4|TRBV2|.
CASTRGEGEKLFF
TGTGCCAGCACCAGGGGAGAGGGTGAAAAACTGTTTTTT
>few|18|TRBJ2-3|TRBV6-5|TRBD2
CASSYSINREGDLDTQYF
TGTGCCAGCAGTTACTCGATTAACCGGGAGGGGGACTTGGATACGCAGTATTTT
>few|14|TRBJ2-2|TRBV20-1|.
CSATSGTNTGELFF
TGCAGTGCGACCAGCGGAACGAACACCGGGGAGCTGTTTTTT
>few|16|TRBJ2-2|TRBV4-1|.
CASSFEYTANTGELFF
TGCGCCAGCAGCTTCGAGTACACCGCGAACACCGGGGAGCTGTTTTTT
>few|14|TRBJ1-1|TRBV5-1|.
CASSLDTVNTEAFF
TGCGCCAGCAGCTTGGACACAGTGAACACTGAAGCTTTCTTT
>many|14|TRBJ1-5|TRBV12-3/TRBV12-4|TRBD1
CASSQDRGDQPQHF
TGTGCCAGCAGTCAGGACAGGGGCGATCAGCCCCAGCATTTT
>few|15|TRBJ1-4|TRBV29-1|TRBD1
CSAGGQGASGEKLFF
TGCAGCGCAGGGGGACAGGGGGCCAGTGGTGAAAAACTGTTTTTT
>.|19|TRBJ2-1|TRBV18|.
CASSPPLASHRSSYNEQFF
TGTGCCAGCTCACCACCGTTAGCGTCCCACCGCAGCTCCTACAATGAGCAGTTCTTC
>.|16|TRBJ2-3|TRBV7-9|.
CASSGPQVHSTDTQYF
TGTGCCAGCAGCGGCCCCCAGGTCCATTCCACAGATACGCAGTATTTT
>many|16|TRBJ2-2|TRBV12-3/TRBV12-4|TRBD1
CASSLGTGAGTGELFF
TGTGCCAGCAGTTTAGGGACAGGGGCCGGCACCGGGGAGCTGTTTTTT
>many|15|TRBJ2-1|TRBV12-3/TRBV12-4|TRBD2
CASKRGSGDYNEQFF
TGTGCCAGCAAAAGAGGTAGCGGGGACTACAATGAGCAGTTCTTC